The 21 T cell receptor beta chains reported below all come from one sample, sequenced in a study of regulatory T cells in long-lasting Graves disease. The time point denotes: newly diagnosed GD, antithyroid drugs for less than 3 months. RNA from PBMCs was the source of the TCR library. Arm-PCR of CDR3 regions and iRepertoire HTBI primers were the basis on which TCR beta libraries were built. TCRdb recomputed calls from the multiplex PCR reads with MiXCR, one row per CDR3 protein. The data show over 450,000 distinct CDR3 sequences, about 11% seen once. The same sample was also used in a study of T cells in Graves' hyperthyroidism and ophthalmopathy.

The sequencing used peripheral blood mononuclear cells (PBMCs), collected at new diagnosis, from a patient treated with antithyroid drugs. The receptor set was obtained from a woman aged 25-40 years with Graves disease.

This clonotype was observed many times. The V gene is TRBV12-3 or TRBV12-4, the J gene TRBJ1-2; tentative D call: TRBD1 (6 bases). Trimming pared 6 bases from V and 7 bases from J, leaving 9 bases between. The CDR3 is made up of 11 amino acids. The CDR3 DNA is TGTGCCAGCAGGTACAGGGCTGGCTACACCTTC. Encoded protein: CASRYRAGYTF.

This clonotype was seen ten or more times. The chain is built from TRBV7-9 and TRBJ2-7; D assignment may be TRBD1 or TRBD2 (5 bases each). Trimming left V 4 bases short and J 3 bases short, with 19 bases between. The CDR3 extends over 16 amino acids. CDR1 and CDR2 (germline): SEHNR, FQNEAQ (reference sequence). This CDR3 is CASSYPRGPGYYEQYF. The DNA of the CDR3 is TGTGCCAGCAGCTATCCCCGGGGCCCAGGGTACTACGAGCAGTACTTC.

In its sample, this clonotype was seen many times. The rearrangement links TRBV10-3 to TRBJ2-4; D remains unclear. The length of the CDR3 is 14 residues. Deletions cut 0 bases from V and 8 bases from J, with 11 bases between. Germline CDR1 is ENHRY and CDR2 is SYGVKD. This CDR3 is CAISESGGFDIQYF. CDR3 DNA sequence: TGTGCCATCAGTGAGTCCGGTGGGTTTGACATTCAGTACTTC.

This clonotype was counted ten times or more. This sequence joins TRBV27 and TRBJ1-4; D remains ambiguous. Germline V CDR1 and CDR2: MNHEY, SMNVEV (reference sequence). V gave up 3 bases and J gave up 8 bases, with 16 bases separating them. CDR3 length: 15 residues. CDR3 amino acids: CASSLIASKGEKLFF. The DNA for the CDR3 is TGTGCCAGCAGTTTGATTGCATCGAAGGGAGAAAAACTGTTTTTT.

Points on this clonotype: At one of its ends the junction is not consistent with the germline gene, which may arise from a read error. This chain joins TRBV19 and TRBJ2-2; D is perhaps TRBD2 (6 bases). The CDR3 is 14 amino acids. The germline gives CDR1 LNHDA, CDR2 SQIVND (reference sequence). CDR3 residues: CASSIIGGGGELLF. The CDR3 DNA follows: TGTGCCAGTAGTATTATCGGGGGAGGCGGGGAGCTGCTTTTT.

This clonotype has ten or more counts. CDR3 coding DNA: TGTGCCAGCAGCCCGCCGGGACCGCGAGCCGAGCAGTACTTC. This codes for CASSPPGPRAEQYF. V and J are TRBV14 and TRBJ2-7; TRBD1 or TRBD2 may be the D gene (5 bases each). V lost 4 bases to trimming and J lost 6 bases, with 16 bases between them. This CDR3 is built from 14 residues. Germline-derived CDR1 and CDR2 are SGHDN and FVKESK.

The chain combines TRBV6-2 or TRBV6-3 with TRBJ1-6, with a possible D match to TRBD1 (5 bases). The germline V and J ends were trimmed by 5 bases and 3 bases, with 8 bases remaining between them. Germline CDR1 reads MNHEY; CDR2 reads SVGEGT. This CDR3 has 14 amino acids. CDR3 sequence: CASSRQFYNSPLHF. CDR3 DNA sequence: TGTGCCAGCAGTCGACAGTTCTATAATTCACCCCTCCACTTT.

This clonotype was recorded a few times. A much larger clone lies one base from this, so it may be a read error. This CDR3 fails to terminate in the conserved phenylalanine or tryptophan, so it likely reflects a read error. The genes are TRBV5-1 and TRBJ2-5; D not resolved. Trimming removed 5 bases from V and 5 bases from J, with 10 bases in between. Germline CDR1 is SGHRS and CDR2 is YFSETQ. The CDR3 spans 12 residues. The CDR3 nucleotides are TGCGCCAGCAGTGTCCGGGTGGAGACCCAGTACCTC. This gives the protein CASSVRVETQYL.

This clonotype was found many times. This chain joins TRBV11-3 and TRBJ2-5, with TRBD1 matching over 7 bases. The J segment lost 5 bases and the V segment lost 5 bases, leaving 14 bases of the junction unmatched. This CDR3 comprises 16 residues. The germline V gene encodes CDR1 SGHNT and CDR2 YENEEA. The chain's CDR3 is CASSAGRQGQVETQYF. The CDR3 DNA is TGTGCCAGCAGCGCAGGAAGACAGGGCCAAGTCGAGACCCAGTACTTC. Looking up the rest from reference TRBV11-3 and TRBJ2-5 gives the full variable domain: EAGVVQSPRYKIIEKKQPVAFWCNPISGHNTLYWYLQNLGQGPELLIRYENEEAVDDSQLPKDRFSAERLKGVDSTLKIQPAELGDSAVYLCASSAGRQGQVETQYFGPGTRLLVL.

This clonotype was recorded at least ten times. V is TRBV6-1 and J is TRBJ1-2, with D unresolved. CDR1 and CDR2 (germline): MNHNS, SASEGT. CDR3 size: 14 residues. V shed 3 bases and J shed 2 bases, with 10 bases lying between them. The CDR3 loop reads CASSEGRQNYGYTF. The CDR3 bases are TGTGCCAGCAGTGAGGGCCGGCAGAACTATGGCTACACCTTC.

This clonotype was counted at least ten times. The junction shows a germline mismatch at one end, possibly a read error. Here the CDR3 reads CASSLNEDRRSPQF. The CDR3, as DNA: TGTGCCAGCAGCTTAAATGAGGACAGGCGCTCCCCGCAATTC. V is TRBV7-2 and J is TRBJ1-2; 7 positions agree with TRBD1. The CDR3 is 14 amino acids. Per the germline V gene, CDR1 is SGHTA and CDR2 is FQGNSA.

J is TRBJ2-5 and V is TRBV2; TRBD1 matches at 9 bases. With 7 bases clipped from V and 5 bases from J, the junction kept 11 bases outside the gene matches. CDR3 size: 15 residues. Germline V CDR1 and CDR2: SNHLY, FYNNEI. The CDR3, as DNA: TGTGCCAGCATCCGGACAGGGGTGGGTGCTGAGACCCAGTACTTC. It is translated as CASIRTGVGAETQYF.

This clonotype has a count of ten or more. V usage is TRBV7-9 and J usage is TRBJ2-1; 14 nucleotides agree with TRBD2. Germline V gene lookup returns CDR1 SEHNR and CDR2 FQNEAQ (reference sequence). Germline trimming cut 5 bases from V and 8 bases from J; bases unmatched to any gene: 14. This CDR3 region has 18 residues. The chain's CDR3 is CASSPRLGTSGRGHEQFF. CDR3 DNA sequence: TGTGCCAGCAGCCCTAGATTAGGGACTAGCGGGAGAGGCCATGAGCAGTTCTTC.

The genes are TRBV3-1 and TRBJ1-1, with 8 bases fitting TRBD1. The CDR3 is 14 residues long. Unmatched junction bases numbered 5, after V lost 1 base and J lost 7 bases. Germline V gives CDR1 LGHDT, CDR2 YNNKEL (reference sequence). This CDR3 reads CASSQARGLFEAFF. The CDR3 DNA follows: TGTGCCAGCAGCCAAGCCAGGGGGCTGTTTGAAGCTTTCTTT.

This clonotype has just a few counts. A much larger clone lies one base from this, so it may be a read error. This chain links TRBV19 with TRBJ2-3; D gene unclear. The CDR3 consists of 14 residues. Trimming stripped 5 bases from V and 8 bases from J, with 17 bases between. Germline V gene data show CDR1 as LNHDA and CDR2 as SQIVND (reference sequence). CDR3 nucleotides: TGTGCCAGTAGTCTCGCGAGAGGACCAGGTACGCAGTATTTT. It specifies CASSLARGPGTQYF.

This CDR3 reads CASSPQQGAGQPQHF. The CDR3 nucleotides read TGTGCCAGCTCACCCCAACAGGGGGCGGGTCAGCCCCAGCATTTT. J is TRBJ1-5 and V is TRBV18; 9 bases map to TRBD1. The CDR3 spans 15 residues. Trimming removed 3 bases from V and 6 bases from J; junction bases left unmatched: 6. The germline CDR1 and CDR2 sequences are KGHSH and LQKENI.

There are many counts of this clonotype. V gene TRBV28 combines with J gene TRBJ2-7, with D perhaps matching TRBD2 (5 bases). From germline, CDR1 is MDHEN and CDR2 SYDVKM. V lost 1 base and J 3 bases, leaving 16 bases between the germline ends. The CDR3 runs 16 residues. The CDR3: CASSLSTAGQYYEQYF. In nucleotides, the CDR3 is TGTGCCAGCAGTTTATCCACGGCGGGCCAGTACTACGAGCAGTACTTC.

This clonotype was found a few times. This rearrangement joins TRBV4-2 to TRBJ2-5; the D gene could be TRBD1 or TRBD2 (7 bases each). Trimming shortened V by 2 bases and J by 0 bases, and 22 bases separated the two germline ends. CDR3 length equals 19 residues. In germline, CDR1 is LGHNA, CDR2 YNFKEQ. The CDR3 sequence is CASSQQDRSGGAYQETQYF. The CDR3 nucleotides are TGTGCCAGCAGCCAACAAGATCGCTCAGGGGGGGCCTACCAAGAGACCCAGTACTTC.

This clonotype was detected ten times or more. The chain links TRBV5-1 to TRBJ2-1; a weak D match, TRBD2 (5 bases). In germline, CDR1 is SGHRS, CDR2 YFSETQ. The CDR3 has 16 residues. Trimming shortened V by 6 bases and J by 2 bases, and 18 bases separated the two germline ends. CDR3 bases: TGCGCCAGCATGAAAGATGTTCTCGGGGCCTACAATGAGCAGTTCTTC. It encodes CASMKDVLGAYNEQFF.

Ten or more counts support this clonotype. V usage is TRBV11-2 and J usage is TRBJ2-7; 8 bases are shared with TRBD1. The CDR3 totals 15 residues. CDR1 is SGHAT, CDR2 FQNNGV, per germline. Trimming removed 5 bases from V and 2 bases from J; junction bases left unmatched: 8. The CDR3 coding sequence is TGTGCCAGCAGCCTAAGGACAGGGCCTGCCTACGAGCAGTACTTC. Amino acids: CASSLRTGPAYEQYF.

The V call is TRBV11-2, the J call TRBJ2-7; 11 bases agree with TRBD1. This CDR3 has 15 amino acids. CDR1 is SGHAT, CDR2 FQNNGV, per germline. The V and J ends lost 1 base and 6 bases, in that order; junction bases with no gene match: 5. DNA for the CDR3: TGTGCCAGCAGCTTAGTGGGGACAGGGGGGCCCGAGCAGTACTTC. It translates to CASSLVGTGGPEQYF.